This passage covers 18 T cell receptor beta chains from one sample sequenced in a study of blood T cell repertoires in COVID-19 (dated by TCRdb to 2020 to 2021). The library came from the immunoSEQ multiplex PCR assay. Held by TCRdb, this immuneACCESS table contains in-frame sequences only and omits some clones. Under half of the omission traces to an unresolved V gene where checked; the cause of the rest is unknown. The sample profile shows roughly 260,000 clones; over 75% of them were found once. The top ten clonotypes cover over 2% of the sample. The specimen sequenced was peripheral blood. The receptors stem from a woman in her forties or fifties with acute or convalescent COVID-19.

The chain is built from TRBV30 and TRBJ2-3, with TRBD2 matching over 9 bases. J gave up 2 bases and V 3 bases, and 12 bases lay outside the gene matches. Germline V lookup: CDR1 GTSNPN, CDR2 SVGIG (reference sequence). The CDR3 sequence is 17 residues long. As DNA, the CDR3 is TGTGCCTGGAGCGGCCCACAGGGACTAGCAGTCACAGATACGCAGTATTTT. Residues: CAWSGPQGLAVTDTQYF.

This chain joins TRBV29-1 and TRBJ2-3, with 10 bases that match TRBD1. Germline values: CDR1 SQVTM, CDR2 ANQGSEA. The length of the CDR3 is 12 residues. With V trimmed by 7 bases and J by 4 bases, 2 bases remained unmatched. CDR3: CSGDRGADTQYF. CDR3 nucleotides: TGCAGCGGGGACAGGGGCGCAGATACGCAGTATTTT.

The rearrangement uses TRBV28 and TRBJ2-7; D perhaps matches TRBD1 (5 bases). CDR1 and CDR2 (germline): MDHEN, SYDVKM. With 4 bases removed from V and 5 bases from J, the gap between germline ends came to 12 bases. The CDR3 runs to 13 residues. The CDR3 reads CASSSRVVDEQYF. The DNA for the CDR3 is TGTGCCAGCAGTTCCAGGGTGGTTGACGAGCAGTACTTC.

The chain links TRBV28 to TRBJ1-4; 9 nucleotides line up with TRBD1. From germline, CDR1 is MDHEN and CDR2 SYDVKM. After removal of 5 bases from V and 0 bases from J, the junction contained 4 bases not matched to a gene. This CDR3 has 16 residues. The CDR3 protein is CASSLQGAATNEKLFF. In DNA, the CDR3 is TGTGCCAGCAGTCTACAGGGGGCGGCAACTAATGAAAAACTGTTTTTT.

The genes are TRBV4-2 and TRBJ1-2; D unclear. The germline V gene encodes CDR1 LGHNA and CDR2 YNFKEQ. This CDR3 is 13 amino acids long. The V gene lost 2 bases and the J gene lost 4 bases, with 8 bases spanning the gap. The CDR3 DNA sequence: TGTGCCAGCAGCCAATCAGGAAGCTATGGCTACACCTTC. This translates into CASSQSGSYGYTF.

This chain uses TRBV9 with TRBJ1-1; tentatively, D is TRBD1 (5 bases). The V end lost 2 bases, the J end lost 5 bases, and 10 bases lay between the germline ends. The CDR3 contains 13 residues. Germline assignment: CDR1 SGDLS and CDR2 YYNGEE. The chain's CDR3 is CASSVLRDTEAFF. The CDR3 DNA is TGTGCCAGCAGCGTTCTCAGGGATACTGAAGCTTTCTTT.

J is TRBJ2-7 and V is TRBV28; TRBD1 matches 9 bases. The V and J ends lost 7 bases and 0 bases, in that order; junction bases with no gene match: 10. The CDR3 extends over 16 amino acids. Germline V lookup: CDR1 MDHEN, CDR2 SYDVKM. In DNA form, the CDR3 reads TGTGCCAGCACCTCCTCAGGGACAGGGCGCTCCTACGAGCAGTACTTC. Protein product: CASTSSGTGRSYEQYF.

The chain links TRBV7-2 to TRBJ2-2; 11 positions match TRBD1. The CDR3 loop spans 16 amino acids. The V segment lost 2 bases and the J segment 7 bases; nucleotides outside the gene matches: 6. Germline assignment: CDR1 SGHTA and CDR2 FQGNSA. The CDR3 region has the DNA TGTGCCAGCAGCTTAAGGGGACAGGGGGTGCACGGGGAGCTGTTTTTT. It is translated as CASSLRGQGVHGELFF.

J is TRBJ2-1 and V is TRBV28; 11 nucleotides line up with TRBD1. CDR1 and CDR2 from the germline V gene are MDHEN and SYDVKM. Losses at the gene ends were 1 base for V and 4 bases for J; bases not matched to a gene: 9. CDR3 size: 18 residues. The CDR3 sequence is CASSLFGLGQGAYNEQFF. CDR3 sequence (DNA): TGTGCCAGCAGTTTATTCGGTCTAGGACAGGGGGCTTACAATGAGCAGTTCTTC.

This clone was counted a few times. V and J are TRBV19 and TRBJ2-7; TRBD2 matches at 8 bases. The J segment lost 0 bases and the V segment lost 5 bases, leaving 9 bases of the junction unmatched. Germline assignment: CDR1 LNHDA and CDR2 SQIVND (reference sequence). CDR3 length: 16 residues. The CDR3 bases are TGTGCCAGTAGTCCCAAGACTAGCGCCTTCTCCTACGAGCAGTACTTC. Amino acids: CASSPKTSAFSYEQYF.

The V call is TRBV18, the J call TRBJ2-3; D may be TRBD1 (5 bases). Germline V gives CDR1 KGHSH, CDR2 LQKENI. This CDR3 spans 13 amino acids. V was cut by 4 bases and J by 3 bases, with 8 bases left in between. CDR3 amino acids: CASSRPGTDTQYF. The CDR3 bases are TGTGCCAGCTCACGTCCAGGGACAGATACGCAGTATTTT.

The chain uses TRBV24-1 and TRBJ2-7; 9 bases line up with TRBD2. The CDR3 covers 15 residues. V lost 1 base and J lost 6; bases outside the gene matches: 6. Germline V gene data show CDR1 as KGHDR and CDR2 as SFDVKD. As DNA, the CDR3 is TGTGCCACCAGTGATTTCGGGACTAGCAGGCGCGAGCAGTACTTC. Protein sequence: CATSDFGTSRREQYF.

The chain links TRBV24-1 to TRBJ2-3; D is perhaps TRBD2 (6 bases). Trimming took off 6 bases at V and 0 bases at J, with 12 bases between the two ends. Germline CDR1 is KGHDR and CDR2 is SFDVKD. The CDR3 covers 15 residues. The chain's CDR3 is CATSSLGTSTDTQYF. The CDR3 bases are TGTGCCACCAGTTCGTTAGGGACTAGCACAGATACGCAGTATTTT.

This clone was seen at least ten times. The chain joins TRBV7-3 to TRBJ2-1; D is unclear. CDR3 length: 14 amino acids. Trimming pared 6 bases from V and 3 bases from J, leaving 12 bases between. Germline CDR1 reads SGHTA; CDR2 reads FQGTGA. In DNA, the CDR3 is TGTGCCAGCAGTCCTACCCCGTTCTACAATGAGCAGTTCTTC. Its protein product is CASSPTPFYNEQFF.

V is TRBV7-9 and J is TRBJ2-7, with 8 nucleotides matching TRBD2. The CDR3 covers 14 residues. Germline V gives CDR1 SEHNR, CDR2 FQNEAQ (reference sequence). J lost 4 bases, V lost 4 bases, and 6 bases had no gene match. The CDR3 region has the DNA TGTGCCAGCAGCTCTAGCGGGCAAGCGTACGAGCAGTACTTC. As protein: CASSSSGQAYEQYF.

The chain is built from TRBV9 and TRBJ2-2, with TRBD2 as a possible D gene (5 bases). Trimming shortened V by 2 bases and J by 13 bases, and 21 bases separated the two germline ends. The germline CDR1 and CDR2 sequences are SGDLS and YYNGEE. The CDR3 is 15 amino acids. CDR3 bases: TGTGCCAGCAGCGTGGCCCCCGAACTAGATCGTACGCTGTTTTTT. Its translation is CASSVAPELDRTLFF. The entire variable domain, with the rest obtained from reference TRBV9 and TRBJ2-2, is as follows: DSGVTQTPKHLITATGQRVTLRCSPRSGDLSVYWYQQSLDQGLQFLIQYYNGEERAKGNILERFSAQQFPDLHSELNLSSLELGDSALYFCASSVAPELDRTLFFGEGSRLTVL.

The V and J genes are TRBV28 and TRBJ2-7, with 9 bases identical to TRBD1. The trim removed 6 bases at V and 2 bases at J, leaving 5 bases unmatched. There are 14 residues in the CDR3. Germline CDR1 is MDHEN and CDR2 is SYDVKM. DNA for the CDR3: TGTGCCAGCAGCGGACAGGGGAAACCCTACGAGCAGTACTTC. Amino acid sequence: CASSGQGKPYEQYF.

The chain has TRBV27 and TRBJ2-3; TRBD2 is a possible D gene (5 bases). V shed 8 bases and J shed 7 bases, with 10 bases lying between them. The CDR3 sequence is 11 residues long. Germline V gene lookup returns CDR1 MNHEY and CDR2 SMNVEV (reference sequence). The DNA of the CDR3 is TGTGCCAGCTCGAGGGCGAATACGCAGTATTTT. Translated: CASSRANTQYF.